This TCR beta chain was sequenced in a study of blood T cell repertoires in COVID-19. This CDR3 is built from 13 residues. CDR1 and CDR2 from the germline V gene are SNHLY and FYNNEI. Trimming removed 2 bases from V and 5 bases from J, with 9 bases in between. Method: immunoSEQ multiplex PCR; TCRdb's copy keeps in-frame clones and lacks some. The top ten clones hold 6.2% of a sample with about 240,000 clones, 70% to 90% of them seen once. The table lists this clone with a few counts. This TCR derives from a man aged 55-75 years with acute or convalescent COVID-19. The V gene is TRBV2, the J gene TRBJ2-5, with a possible D match to TRBD1 (6 bases). The sample comprised peripheral blood. CDR3: CASSEHRDETQYF. The CDR3 DNA sequence: TGTGCCAGCAGTGAACACAGGGACGAGACCCAGTACTTC.